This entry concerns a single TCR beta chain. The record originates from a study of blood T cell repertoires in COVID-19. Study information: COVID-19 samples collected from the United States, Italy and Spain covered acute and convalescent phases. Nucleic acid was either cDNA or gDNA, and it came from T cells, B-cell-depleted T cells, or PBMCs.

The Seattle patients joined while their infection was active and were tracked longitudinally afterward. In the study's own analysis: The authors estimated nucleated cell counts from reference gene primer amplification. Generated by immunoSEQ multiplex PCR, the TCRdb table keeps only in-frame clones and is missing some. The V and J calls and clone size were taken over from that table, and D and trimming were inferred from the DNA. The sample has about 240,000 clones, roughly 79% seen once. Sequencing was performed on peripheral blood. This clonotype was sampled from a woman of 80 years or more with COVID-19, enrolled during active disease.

The CDR3 DNA reads TGTGCCAGCAGTTCGAGCGGGAAGGGCACCGGGGAGCTGTTTTTT. It encodes CASSSSGKGTGELFF. V is TRBV28 and J is TRBJ2-2, with 7 bases lining up with TRBD2. The CDR3 extends over 15 amino acids. The ends lost 4 bases at V and 4 bases at J; junction bases unmatched: 6. CDR1 and CDR2 (germline): MDHEN, SYDVKM.